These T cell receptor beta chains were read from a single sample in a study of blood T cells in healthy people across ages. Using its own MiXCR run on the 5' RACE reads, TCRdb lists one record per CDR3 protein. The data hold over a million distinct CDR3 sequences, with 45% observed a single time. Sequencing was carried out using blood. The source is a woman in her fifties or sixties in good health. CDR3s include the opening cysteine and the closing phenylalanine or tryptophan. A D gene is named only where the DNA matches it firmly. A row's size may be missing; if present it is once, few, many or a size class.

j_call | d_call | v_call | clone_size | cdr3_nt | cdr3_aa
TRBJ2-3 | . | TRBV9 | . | TGTGCCAGCAGCCTTAGGGACTTTCCCACAGATACGCAGTATTTT | CASSLRDFPTDTQYF
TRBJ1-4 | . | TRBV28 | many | TGTGCCAGCAGTTTTATGGAAGGGACGGTGTCTAATGAAAAACTGTTTTTT | CASSFMEGTVSNEKLFF
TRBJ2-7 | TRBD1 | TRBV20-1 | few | TGCAGTGCTAGTCTGACAGGGGATGAGTACTTC | CSASLTGDEYF
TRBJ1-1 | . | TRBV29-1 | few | TGCAGCGTTGCGGCCACTATGAACACTGAAGCTTTCTTT | CSVAATMNTEAFF
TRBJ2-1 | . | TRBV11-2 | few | TGTGCCAGCAGCTTTAGAGGGGGGACTGCTAGCGGAGGGCTCTCCTACAATGAGCAGTTCTTC | CASSFRGGTASGGLSYNEQFF
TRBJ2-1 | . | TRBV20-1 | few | TGCAGCGGCGCGAGCGGAGACAGCAATGAGCAGTTCTTC | CSGASGDSNEQFF
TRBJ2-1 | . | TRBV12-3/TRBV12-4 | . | TGTGCCAGCAGCTCTTATCGCGAGCAGTTCTTC | CASSSYREQFF
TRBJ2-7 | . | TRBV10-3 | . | TGTGCCATCAGTGAGTCAGTTGTGGGGGACTACGAGCAGTACTTC | CAISESVVGDYEQYF
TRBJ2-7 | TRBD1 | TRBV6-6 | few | TGTGCCAGCAGTGGACAGGGGGCACGGGAGCAGTACTTC | CASSGQGAREQYF
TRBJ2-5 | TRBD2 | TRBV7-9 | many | TGTGCCAGCAGCTTAGGACTAGCGGGGGAAGAGACCCAGTACTTC | CASSLGLAGEETQYF
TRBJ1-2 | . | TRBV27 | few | TGTGCCAGCAGTTCACAATACAGTAACTATGGCTACACCTTC | CASSSQYSNYGYTF
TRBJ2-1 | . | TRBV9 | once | TGTGCCAGCAGCGTGGGGGAGCGTCTTGACAATGAGCAGTTCTTC | CASSVGERLDNEQFF
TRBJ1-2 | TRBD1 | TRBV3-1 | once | TGTGCCAGCAGCTCTCCGGGACAGGGCATTTTGAGTTATGGCTACACCTTC | CASSSPGQGILSYGYTF
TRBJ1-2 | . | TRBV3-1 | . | TGTGCCAGCAGCCAAGGGGGGGGGTGTGGCTACACCTTC | CASSQGGGCGYTF
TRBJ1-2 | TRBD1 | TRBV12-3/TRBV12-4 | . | TGTGCCAGCAGTTCCGGACAGGGATGGAGCTATGGCTACACCTTC | CASSSGQGWSYGYTF
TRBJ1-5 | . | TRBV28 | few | TGTGCCAGCAGTTTCCCGGCCAGCCCAAATCAGCCCCAGCATTTT | CASSFPASPNQPQHF
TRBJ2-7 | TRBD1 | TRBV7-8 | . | TGTGCCAGCAGCTCCCGACAGGGCAACTACGAGCAGTACTTC | CASSSRQGNYEQYF
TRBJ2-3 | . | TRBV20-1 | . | TGCAGTGCTGCCCCCGAGCGGCTCACAGATACGCAGTATTTT | CSAAPERLTDTQYF
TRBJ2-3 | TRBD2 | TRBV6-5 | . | TGTGCCAGCACCTGGGGACTAGCGAGCACAGATACGCAGTATTTT | CASTWGLASTDTQYF
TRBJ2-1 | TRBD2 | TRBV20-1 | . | TGCAGTGCTCCCGTTTCTAGCGGGGGGTATGAGCAGTTCTTC | CSAPVSSGGYEQFF